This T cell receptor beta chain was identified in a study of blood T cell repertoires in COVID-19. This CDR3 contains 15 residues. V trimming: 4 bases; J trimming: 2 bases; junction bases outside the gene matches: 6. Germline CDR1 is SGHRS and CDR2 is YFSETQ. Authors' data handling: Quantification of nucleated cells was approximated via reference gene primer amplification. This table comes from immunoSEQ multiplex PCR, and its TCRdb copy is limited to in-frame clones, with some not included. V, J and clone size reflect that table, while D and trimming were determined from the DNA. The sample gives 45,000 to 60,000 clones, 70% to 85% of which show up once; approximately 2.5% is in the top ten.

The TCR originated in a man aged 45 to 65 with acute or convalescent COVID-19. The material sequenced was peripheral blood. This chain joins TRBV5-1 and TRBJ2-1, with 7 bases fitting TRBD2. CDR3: CASSPRERTYNEQFF. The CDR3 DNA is TGCGCCAGCAGCCCGCGGGAGCGGACCTACAATGAGCAGTTCTTC.